The clone carrying this T cell receptor (beta chain) has a count of ten or more. As yet, its antigen is unknown. This sample was taken from a study of human T cells and chemical hapten exposure. The wider study: Small volume differences among pooled libraries mainly caused per-sample TCR yield variation. Study-level points and caveats: Expanded TCRs produced significantly more large CDR3 similarity clusters than controls did.

Time point noted: patch test 3, about 24 weeks after DPC sensitization. Described treatment: therapeutic diphenylcyclopropenone sensitization with weekly scalp DPC. The germline V gene encodes CDR1 SGHRS and CDR2 YFSETQ. The CDR3 contains 12 residues. Between the trimmed V and J ends, which lost 3 bases and 8 bases, there was a span of 11 bases. The library attached unique molecular identifiers to individual cDNA molecules. A single record per CDR3 protein comes from TCRdb applying MiXCR to the RACE reads. The table has roughly 53,000 distinct CDR3 sequences, approximately 9.9% seen once. This sequence joins TRBV5-1 and TRBJ1-2; D uncertain. This sample comprised whole blood, obtained in connection with sensitization to the hapten diphenylcyclopropenone (DPC). The TCR comes from a woman aged 40-49 years with alopecia areata. Some clones in this sample may be carry-over from other donors' samples. CDR3 in DNA: TGCGCCAGCAGCTACGCCCAGTACGGCTACACCTTC. It is translated as CASSYAQYGYTF.